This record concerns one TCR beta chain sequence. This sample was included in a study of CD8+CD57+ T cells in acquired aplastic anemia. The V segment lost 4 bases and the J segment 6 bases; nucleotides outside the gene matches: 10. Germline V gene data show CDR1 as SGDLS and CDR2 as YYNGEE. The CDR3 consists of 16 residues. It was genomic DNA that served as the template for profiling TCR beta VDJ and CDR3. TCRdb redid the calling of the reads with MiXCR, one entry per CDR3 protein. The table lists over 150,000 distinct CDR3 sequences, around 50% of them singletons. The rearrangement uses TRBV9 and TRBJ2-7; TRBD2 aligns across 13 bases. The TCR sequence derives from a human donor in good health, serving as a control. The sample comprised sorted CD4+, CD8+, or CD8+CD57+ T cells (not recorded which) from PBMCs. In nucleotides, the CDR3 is TGTGCCAGCAGCACCCGGACTAGCGGGAGCTCCGGCGAGCAGTACTTC. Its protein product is CASSTRTSGSSGEQYF.